The 8 T cell receptor beta chains in this list originate from one sample, sequenced in a study of response to subunit inactivated influenza vaccine. TCRdb redid the calling of the RT-PCR reads with MiXCR, one entry per CDR3 protein. The top ten clones hold around 12% of a sample with under 500,000 distinct CDR3 sequences, approximately 9.9% of them seen once. Sample: PBMCs from blood, taken more than 35 days after vaccination. Receptors were obtained from a man aged 45 to 65 who received an inactivated influenza vaccine.

The chain joins TRBV20-1 to TRBJ2-7, with D unclear. V lost 6 bases to trimming and J lost 2 bases, with 11 bases between them. Germline V CDR1 and CDR2: DFQATT, SNEGSKA (reference sequence). This CDR3 has 12 residues. The CDR3 sequence: CSALGDTYEQYF. The CDR3 nucleotides read TGCAGTGCCCTTGGGGATACCTACGAGCAGTACTTC.

In nucleotides, the CDR3 is TGTGCCAGCAGGACGCTTCCTTATCAGCCCCAGCATTTT. Protein product: CASRTLPYQPQHF. The J gene is TRBJ1-5, the V gene TRBV2; no reliable D call. This CDR3 comprises 13 residues. CDR1 is SNHLY and CDR2 is FYNNEI in the germline V gene. V dropped 6 bases and J dropped 5 bases, with 11 bases sitting between them. Together with reference TRBV2 and TRBJ1-5, the CDR3 gives the full variable domain: EPEVTQTPSHQVTQMGQEVILRCVPISNHLYFYWYRQILGQKVEFLVSFYNNEISEKSEIFDDQFSVERPDGSNFTLKIRSTKLEDSAMYFCASRTLPYQPQHFGDGTRLSIL.

The chain carries TRBV12-3 or TRBV12-4 and TRBJ1-2; 9 bases match TRBD1. V shed 6 bases, J shed 7 bases, and the junction held 6 bases outside the gene matches. The CDR3 extends over 13 amino acids. The CDR3: CASRVATGGGYTF. In DNA form, the CDR3 reads TGTGCCAGCAGGGTCGCGACAGGGGGTGGCTACACCTTC.

The J gene is TRBJ2-7, the V gene TRBV11-2; 8 bases fit TRBD1. Germline trimming cut 1 base from V and 0 bases from J; bases unmatched to any gene: 5. Germline-derived CDR1 and CDR2 are SGHAT and FQNNGV. The CDR3 totals 16 residues. The CDR3 loop reads CASSLAWTGPSYEQYF. As DNA, the CDR3 is TGTGCCAGCAGCTTAGCGTGGACAGGGCCCTCCTACGAGCAGTACTTC.

The sample holds many counts of this clonotype. V is TRBV6-5 and J is TRBJ2-2, with D perhaps matching TRBD1 (5 bases). This CDR3 is 15 amino acids long. Looked up from germline, CDR1 is MNHEY and CDR2 is SVGAGI. V lost 2 bases, J lost 4 bases, and 11 bases lay in between. The CDR3 DNA reads TGTGCCAGCAGTTACCGGCAGGGTACCACCGGGGAGCTGTTTTTT. It yields the protein CASSYRQGTTGELFF.

This clonotype was counted many times. The chain uses TRBV7-2 and TRBJ2-5; D not resolved. This CDR3 has 15 residues. Germline V lookup: CDR1 SGHTA, CDR2 FQGNSA. V lost 1 base, J lost 1 base, and 10 bases lay in between. CDR3 nucleotides: TGTGCCAGCAGCTTAGGGGCCACCTTCCAAGAGACCCAGTACTTC. It codes for CASSLGATFQETQYF. The full variable domain, in which reference TRBV7-2 and TRBJ2-5 provide the parts outside the CDR3, is GAGVSQSPSNKVTEKGKDVELRCDPISGHTALYWYRQSLGQGLEFLIYFQGNSAPDKSGLPSDRFSAERTGGSVSTLTIQRTQQEDSAVYLCASSLGATFQETQYFGPGTRLLVL.

The gene calls are TRBV20-1 and TRBJ2-2, with D perhaps given as TRBD1 or TRBD2 (6 bases each). The germline gives CDR1 DFQATT, CDR2 SNEGSKA (reference sequence). Trimming pared 6 bases from V and 4 bases from J, leaving 12 bases between. This CDR3 region has 13 residues. The CDR3 DNA is TGCAGTGCGGGGGGACATATCACCGGGGAGCTGTTTTTT. Its translation: CSAGGHITGELFF.

Many counts were recorded for this clonotype. The rearrangement joins TRBV10-3 to TRBJ2-1; no clear D gene. V was shortened by 7 bases and J by 4 bases, with 11 bases between the two germline ends. Germline V gene data show CDR1 as ENHRY and CDR2 as SYGVKD. This CDR3 comprises 13 residues. This CDR3 reads CAINRDGYNEQFF. CDR3 nucleotides: TGTGCCATCAACCGAGACGGTTACAATGAGCAGTTCTTC.